This T cell receptor (beta chain) was identified in a study of blood T cell repertoires in COVID-19. As for the study in general: The analysed material was cDNA or gDNA that came from T cells, B-cell-depleted T cells, or PBMCs.

In germline, CDR1 is SGHTA, CDR2 FQGNSA. V dropped 0 bases and J dropped 6; count of bases not matched to a gene: 13. The CDR3 extends over 18 amino acids. Original methodology: Reference gene primer amplification gave estimated nucleated cell counts. Repertoires were generated with immunoSEQ multiplex PCR, while TCRdb's copy carries only in-frame clones and drops some. D and trimming come from the DNA, and the V and J calls and clone size come from that table. This table has some 350,000 clones, around 87% appearing once. Sequenced sample: peripheral blood. The clonotype comes from a man younger than 35 with active or convalescent COVID-19. The chain recombines TRBV7-2 with TRBJ1-2; 10 nucleotides match TRBD1. The CDR3 loop is CASSLAFVGQGLEHGYTF. The CDR3 bases are TGTGCCAGCAGCTTAGCTTTCGTGGGACAGGGGTTAGAACATGGCTACACCTTC. Drawing the rest from reference TRBV7-2 and TRBJ1-2, the complete variable domain is GAGVSQSPSNKVTEKGKDVELRCDPISGHTALYWYRQSLGQGLEFLIYFQGNSAPDKSGLPSDRFSAERTGGSVSTLTIQRTQQEDSAVYLCASSLAFVGQGLEHGYTFGSGTRLTVV.